The 5 T cell receptor beta chains in this list originate from one sample, sequenced in a study of CD8 T cells in Susac syndrome (dated by TCRdb to about 2019). The library was generated by the immunoSEQ multiplex PCR assay. RNA was extracted with the RNeasy kit and roughly 0.45 to 1 ug was reverse transcribed using random hexamers. The public reads were reanalyzed by TCRdb: fastp trimming at Q25, MiXCR alignment, in-frame beta chains only. A single entry per CDR3 protein holds the most common genes and DNA from its merged rows. The sample table shows nearly 110,000 distinct CDR3 sequences, and roughly 94% are seen once. Roughly 0.43% of the sample is in the top ten clones. The source material was CD8+ T cells from PBMCs. The origin of the receptors is a human donor with Susac syndrome.

The V gene is TRBV6-2 or TRBV6-3, the J gene TRBJ2-7; 10 bases align to TRBD2. From germline, CDR1 is MNHEY and CDR2 SVGEGT. The CDR3 has 13 amino acids. The trim removed 8 bases at V and 4 bases at J, leaving 5 bases unmatched. The CDR3 protein is CASRLAGDYEQYF. The CDR3, as DNA: TGTGCCAGCCGGCTAGCGGGGGATTACGAGCAGTACTTC.

The CDR3 sequence is CASSFLRTNTGELFF. CDR3 sequence (DNA): TGTGCCAGCAGTTTCCTTAGAACGAACACCGGGGAGCTGTTTTTT. The gene calls are TRBV27 and TRBJ2-2, with D hard to call. Trimming stripped 3 bases from V and 0 bases from J, with 8 bases between. Germline V gene data show CDR1 as MNHEY and CDR2 as SMNVEV (reference sequence). The CDR3 loop spans 15 amino acids.

The J gene is TRBJ2-7, the V gene TRBV10-3, with 7 positions matching TRBD1. Germline values: CDR1 ENHRY, CDR2 SYGVKD. CDR3 length: 17 amino acids. The J segment lost 0 bases and the V segment lost 2 bases, leaving 10 bases of the junction unmatched. The CDR3 DNA reads TGTGCCATCAGTGAGCGGACAGGCCAGCCAAGCTCCTACGAGCAGTACTTC. This encodes CAISERTGQPSSYEQYF.

In its sample, this clonotype was seen a few times. V usage is TRBV12-3 or TRBV12-4 and J usage is TRBJ2-6; D is uncertain. The CDR3 is 15 residues long. With 3 bases removed from V and 1 base from J, the gap between germline ends came to 7 bases. CDR3 in amino acids: CASSLSPSGANVLTF. The DNA of the CDR3 is TGTGCCAGCAGTTTGAGTCCTTCTGGGGCCAACGTCCTGACTTTC.

The genes are TRBV14 and TRBJ2-7, with D perhaps matching TRBD1 (6 bases). The CDR3 is 14 amino acids. Trimming removed 0 bases at V and 3 bases at J, with 9 bases between. The germline V gene encodes CDR1 SGHDN and CDR2 FVKESK. CDR3 DNA sequence: TGTGCCAGCAGCCAAGAGACAGGATACTACGAGCAGTACTTC. Translating it yields CASSQETGYYEQYF.